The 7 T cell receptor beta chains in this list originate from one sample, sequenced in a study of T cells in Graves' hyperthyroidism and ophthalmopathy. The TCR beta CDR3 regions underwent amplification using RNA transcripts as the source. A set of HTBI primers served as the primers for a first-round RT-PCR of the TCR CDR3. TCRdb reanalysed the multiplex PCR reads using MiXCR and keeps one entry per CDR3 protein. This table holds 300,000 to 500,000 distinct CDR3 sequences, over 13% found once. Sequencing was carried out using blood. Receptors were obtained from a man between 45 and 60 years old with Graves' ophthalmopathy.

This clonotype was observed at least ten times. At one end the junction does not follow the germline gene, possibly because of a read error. CDR3: CASSLGDRGNEQFF. The CDR3 DNA reads TGTGCCAGCAGTTTAGGGGACAGGGGGAATGAGCAGTTCTTC. The genes are TRBV7-9 and TRBJ2-1; 11 bases match TRBD1. Germline values: CDR1 SEHNR, CDR2 FQNEAQ (reference sequence). This CDR3 is 14 amino acids long.

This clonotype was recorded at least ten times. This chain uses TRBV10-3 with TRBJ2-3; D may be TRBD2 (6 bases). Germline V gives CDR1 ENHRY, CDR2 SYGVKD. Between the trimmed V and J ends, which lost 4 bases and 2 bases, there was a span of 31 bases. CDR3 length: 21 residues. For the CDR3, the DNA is TGTGCCATCAGTGGGGGACGGACGGGAGACCGAAAACCATCGTCCACAGATACGCAGTATTTT. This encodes CAISGGRTGDRKPSSTDTQYF.

The CDR3 spells CASSQVNTGELFF. As DNA, the CDR3 is TGTGCCAGCAGCCAAGTTAACACCGGGGAGCTGTTTTTT. The chain links TRBV14 to TRBJ2-2; the D is unclear. V lost 1 base to trimming and J lost 2 bases, with 2 bases between them. This CDR3 spans 13 amino acids. Looked up from germline, CDR1 is SGHDN and CDR2 is FVKESK.

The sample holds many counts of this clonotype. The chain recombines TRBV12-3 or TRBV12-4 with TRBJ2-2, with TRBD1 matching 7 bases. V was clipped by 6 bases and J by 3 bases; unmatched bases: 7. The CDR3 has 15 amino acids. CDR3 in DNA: TGTGCCAGCAGCCACAGGGGAAGGTACACCGGGGAGCTGTTTTTT. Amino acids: CASSHRGRYTGELFF.

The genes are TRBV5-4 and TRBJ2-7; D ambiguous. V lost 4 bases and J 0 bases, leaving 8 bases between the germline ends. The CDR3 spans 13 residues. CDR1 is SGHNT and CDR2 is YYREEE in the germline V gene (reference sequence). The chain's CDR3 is CASSPEVSYEQYF. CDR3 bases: TGTGCCAGCAGCCCCGAGGTCTCCTACGAGCAGTACTTC.

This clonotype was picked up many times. CDR3 nucleotides: TGTGCCAGCAGTTCAGGGGCGGGAGGACAAGAGACCCAGTACTTC. Residues: CASSSGAGGQETQYF. The chain joins TRBV6-2 or TRBV6-3 to TRBJ2-5; 8 nucleotides match TRBD2. The germline V gene has CDR1 MNHEY and CDR2 SVGEGT. The V gene end was trimmed by 4 bases and the J gene end by 2 bases; junction bases not matched to a gene: 6. The CDR3 consists of 15 residues.

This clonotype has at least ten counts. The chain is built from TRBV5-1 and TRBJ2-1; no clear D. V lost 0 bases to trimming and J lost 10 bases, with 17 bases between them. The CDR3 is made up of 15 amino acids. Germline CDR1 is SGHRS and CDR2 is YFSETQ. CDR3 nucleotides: TGCGCCAGCAGCTTGGATAGCAATTTGGTTCAGGAGCAGTTCTTC. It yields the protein CASSLDSNLVQEQFF.